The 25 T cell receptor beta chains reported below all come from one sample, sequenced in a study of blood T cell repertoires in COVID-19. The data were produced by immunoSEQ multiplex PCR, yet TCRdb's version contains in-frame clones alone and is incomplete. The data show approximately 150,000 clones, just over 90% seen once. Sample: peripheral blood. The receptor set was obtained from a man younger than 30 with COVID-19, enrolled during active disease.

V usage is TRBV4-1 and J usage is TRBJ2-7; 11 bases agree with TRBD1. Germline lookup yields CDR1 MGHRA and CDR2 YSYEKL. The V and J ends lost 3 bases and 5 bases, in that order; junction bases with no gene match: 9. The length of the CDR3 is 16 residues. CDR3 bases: TGCGCCAGCAGCCAGGGACAGGGGGGGTCCAAACACGAGCAGTACTTC. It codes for CASSQGQGGSKHEQYF.

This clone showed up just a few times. CDR3 residues: CASSRGDGVGAAFF. Here the CDR3 DNA reads TGTGCCAGCAGTCGGGGGGACGGAGTTGGCGCTGCTTTCTTT. The chain carries TRBV28 and TRBJ1-1, with D perhaps matching TRBD1 (5 bases). This CDR3 comprises 14 residues. Germline CDR1 and CDR2: MDHEN and SYDVKM. Trimming removed 5 bases from V and 11 bases from J, with 21 bases in between.

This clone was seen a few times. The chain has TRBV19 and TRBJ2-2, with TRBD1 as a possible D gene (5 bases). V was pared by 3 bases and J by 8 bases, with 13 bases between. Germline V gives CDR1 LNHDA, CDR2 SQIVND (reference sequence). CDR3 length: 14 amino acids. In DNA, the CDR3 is TGTGCCAGTAGTATGGGTAGGGGCATGGGGGAGCTGTTTTTT. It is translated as CASSMGRGMGELFF.

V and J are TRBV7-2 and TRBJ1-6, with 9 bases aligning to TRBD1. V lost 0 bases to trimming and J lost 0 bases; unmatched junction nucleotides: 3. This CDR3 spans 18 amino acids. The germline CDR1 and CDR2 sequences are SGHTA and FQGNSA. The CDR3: CASSLAGQGSSYNSPLHF. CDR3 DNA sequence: TGTGCCAGCAGCTTAGCGGGACAGGGCAGCTCCTATAATTCACCCCTCCACTTT.

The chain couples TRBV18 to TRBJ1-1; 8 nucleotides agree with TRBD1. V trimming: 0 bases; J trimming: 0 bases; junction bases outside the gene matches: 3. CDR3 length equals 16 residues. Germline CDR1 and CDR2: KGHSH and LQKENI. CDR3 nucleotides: TGTGCCAGCTCACCACCCAGGACAGGGATGAACACTGAAGCTTTCTTT. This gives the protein CASSPPRTGMNTEAFF.

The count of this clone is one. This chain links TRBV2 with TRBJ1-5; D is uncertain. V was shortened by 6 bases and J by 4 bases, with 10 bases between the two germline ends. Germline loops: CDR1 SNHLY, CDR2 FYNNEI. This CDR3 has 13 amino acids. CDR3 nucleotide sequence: TGTGCCAGCAGGCCGGACTATAATCAGCCCCAGCATTTT. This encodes CASRPDYNQPQHF.

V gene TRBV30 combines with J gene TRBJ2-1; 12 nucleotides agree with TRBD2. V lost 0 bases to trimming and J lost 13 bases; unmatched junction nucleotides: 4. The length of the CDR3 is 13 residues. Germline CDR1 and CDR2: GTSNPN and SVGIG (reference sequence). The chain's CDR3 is CAWSVGLAGPQFF. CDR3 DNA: TGTGCCTGGAGTGTAGGACTAGCGGGACCTCAGTTCTTC.

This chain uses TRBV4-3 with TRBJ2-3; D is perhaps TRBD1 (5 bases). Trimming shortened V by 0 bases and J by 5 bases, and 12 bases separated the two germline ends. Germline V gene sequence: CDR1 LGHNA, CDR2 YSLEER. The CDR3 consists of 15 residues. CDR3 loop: CASSQDRVLGDTQYF. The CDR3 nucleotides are TGCGCCAGCAGCCAAGACAGGGTTCTTGGAGATACGCAGTATTTT.

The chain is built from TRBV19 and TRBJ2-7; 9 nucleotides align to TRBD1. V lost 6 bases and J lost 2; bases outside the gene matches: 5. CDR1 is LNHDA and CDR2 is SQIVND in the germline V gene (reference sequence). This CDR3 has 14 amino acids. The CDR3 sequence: CASRPGQGPYEQYF. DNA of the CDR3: TGTGCCAGTAGGCCGGGACAGGGTCCCTACGAGCAGTACTTC.

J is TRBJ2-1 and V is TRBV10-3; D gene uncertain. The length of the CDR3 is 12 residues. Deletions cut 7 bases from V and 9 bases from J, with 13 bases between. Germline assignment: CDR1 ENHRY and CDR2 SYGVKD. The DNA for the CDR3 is TGTGCCATCACCACCTTGGCTGGTGAGCAGTTCTTC. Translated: CAITTLAGEQFF.

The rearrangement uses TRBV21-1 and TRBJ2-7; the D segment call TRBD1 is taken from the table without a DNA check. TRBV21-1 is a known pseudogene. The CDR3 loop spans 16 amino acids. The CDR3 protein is CASSTTRQGTYNEQYF. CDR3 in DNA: TGTGCCAGCAGTACCACTCGACAGGGGACATATAACGAGCAGTACTTC.

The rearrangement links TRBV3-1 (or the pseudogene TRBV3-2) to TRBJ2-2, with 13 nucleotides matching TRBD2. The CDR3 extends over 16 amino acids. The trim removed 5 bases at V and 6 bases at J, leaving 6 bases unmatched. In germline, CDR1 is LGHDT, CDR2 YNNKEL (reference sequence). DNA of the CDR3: TGTGCCAGCAGCGGGGGACTAGCGGGGTTGGCCGGGGAGCTGTTTTTT. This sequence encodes CASSGGLAGLAGELFF.

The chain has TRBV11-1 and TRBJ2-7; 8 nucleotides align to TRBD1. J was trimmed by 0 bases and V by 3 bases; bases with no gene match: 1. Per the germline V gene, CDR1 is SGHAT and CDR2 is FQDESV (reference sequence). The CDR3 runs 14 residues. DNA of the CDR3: TGTGCCAGCAGCTTGGGGACAGGCTCCTACGAGCAGTACTTC. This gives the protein CASSLGTGSYEQYF.

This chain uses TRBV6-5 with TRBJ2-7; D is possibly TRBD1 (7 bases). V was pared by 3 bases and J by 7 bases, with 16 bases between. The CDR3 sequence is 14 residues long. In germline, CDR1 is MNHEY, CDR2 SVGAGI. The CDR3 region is CASSYMEGAPEQYF. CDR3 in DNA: TGTGCCAGCAGTTATATGGAGGGGGCCCCGGAGCAGTACTTC.

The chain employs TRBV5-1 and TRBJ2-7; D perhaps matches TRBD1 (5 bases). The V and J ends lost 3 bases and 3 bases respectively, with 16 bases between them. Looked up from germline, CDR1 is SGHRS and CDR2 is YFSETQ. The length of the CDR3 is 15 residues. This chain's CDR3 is CASSSSTDAFYEQYF. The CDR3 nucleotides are TGCGCCAGCAGCTCTTCGACAGACGCCTTCTACGAGCAGTACTTC.

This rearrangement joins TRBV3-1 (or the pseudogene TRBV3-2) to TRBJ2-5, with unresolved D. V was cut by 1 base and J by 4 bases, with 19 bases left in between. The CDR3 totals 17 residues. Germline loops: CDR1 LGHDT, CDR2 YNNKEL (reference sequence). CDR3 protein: CASSQVYRVPVPETQYF. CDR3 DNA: TGTGCCAGCAGCCAAGTTTATCGGGTTCCAGTCCCAGAGACCCAGTACTTC.

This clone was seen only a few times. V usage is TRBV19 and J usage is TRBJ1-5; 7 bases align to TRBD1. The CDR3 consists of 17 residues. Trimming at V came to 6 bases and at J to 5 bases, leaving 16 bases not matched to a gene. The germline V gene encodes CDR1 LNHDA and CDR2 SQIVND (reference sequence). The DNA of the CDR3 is TGTGCCAGTAGGTCCGGCCGGTTAAGGGACAGCGATCAGCCCCAGCATTTT. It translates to CASRSGRLRDSDQPQHF. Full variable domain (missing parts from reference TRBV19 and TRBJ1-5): DGGITQSPKYLFRKEGQNVTLSCEQNLNHDAMYWYRQDPGQGLRLIYYSQIVNDFQKGDIAEGYSVSREKKESFPLTVTSAQKNPTAFYLCASRSGRLRDSDQPQHFGDGTRLSIL.

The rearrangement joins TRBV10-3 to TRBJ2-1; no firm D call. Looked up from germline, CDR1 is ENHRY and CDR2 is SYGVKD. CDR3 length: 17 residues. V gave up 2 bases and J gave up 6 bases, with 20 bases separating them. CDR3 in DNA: TGTGCCATCAGTGAGCCCTTAACTACCTGGTCGAGCAATGAGCAGTTCTTC. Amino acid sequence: CAISEPLTTWSSNEQFF.

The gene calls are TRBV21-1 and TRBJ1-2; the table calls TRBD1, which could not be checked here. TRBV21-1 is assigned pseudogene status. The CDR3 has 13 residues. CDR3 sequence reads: CASNKSVGDGYTF. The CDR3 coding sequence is TGTGCCAGCAACAAGAGTGTAGGGGATGGCTACACCTTC.

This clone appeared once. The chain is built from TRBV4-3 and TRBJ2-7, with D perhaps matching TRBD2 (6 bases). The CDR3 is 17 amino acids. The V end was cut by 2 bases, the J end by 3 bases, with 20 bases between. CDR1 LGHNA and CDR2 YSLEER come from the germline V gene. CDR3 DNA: TGCGCCAGCAGCCAACCTTTTAACCATAGCGGATACTACGAGCAGTACTTC. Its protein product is CASSQPFNHSGYYEQYF.

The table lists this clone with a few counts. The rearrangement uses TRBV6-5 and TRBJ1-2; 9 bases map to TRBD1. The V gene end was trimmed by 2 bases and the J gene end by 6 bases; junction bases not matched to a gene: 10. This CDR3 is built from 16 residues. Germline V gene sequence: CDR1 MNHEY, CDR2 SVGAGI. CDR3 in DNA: TGTGCCAGCAGTTACGGAGGACAGGGGCAGGGAGATGGCTACACCTTC. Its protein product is CASSYGGQGQGDGYTF.

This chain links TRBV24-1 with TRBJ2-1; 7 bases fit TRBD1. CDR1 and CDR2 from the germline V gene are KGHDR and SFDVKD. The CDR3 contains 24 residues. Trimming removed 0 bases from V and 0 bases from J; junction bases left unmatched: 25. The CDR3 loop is CATSDLRGRGTGSSGSGSYNEQFF. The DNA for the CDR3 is TGTGCCACCAGTGATTTGAGGGGCAGGGGGACCGGCTCGAGTGGGTCCGGCTCCTACAATGAGCAGTTCTTC.

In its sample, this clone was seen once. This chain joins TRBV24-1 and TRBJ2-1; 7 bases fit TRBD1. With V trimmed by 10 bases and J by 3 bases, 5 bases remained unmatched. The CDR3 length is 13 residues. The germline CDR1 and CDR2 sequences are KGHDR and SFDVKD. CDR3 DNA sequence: TGTGCCACTACGGACAGGTTCTACAATGAGCAGTTCTTC. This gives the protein CATTDRFYNEQFF.

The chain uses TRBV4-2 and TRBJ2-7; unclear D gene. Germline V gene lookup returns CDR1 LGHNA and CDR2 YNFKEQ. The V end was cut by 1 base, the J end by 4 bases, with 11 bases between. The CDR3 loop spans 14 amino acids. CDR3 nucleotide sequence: TGTGCCAGCAGCCAAGCGAGTCCCTCTTACGAGCAGTACTTC. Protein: CASSQASPSYEQYF.

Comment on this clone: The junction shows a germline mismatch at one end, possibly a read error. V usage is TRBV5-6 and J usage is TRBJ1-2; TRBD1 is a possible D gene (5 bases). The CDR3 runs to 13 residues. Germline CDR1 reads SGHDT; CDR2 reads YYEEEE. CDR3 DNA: TGTGCCGGCAGCAAAACCAGGGTCTATGGCTACACCTTC. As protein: CAGSKTRVYGYTF.